This passage covers 3 T cell receptor beta chains from one sample sequenced in a study of PD-1 blockade in classical Hodgkin lymphoma. Time point here: cycle 4 day 1 (C4D1), after 5 to 7 weeks of nivolumab. In every patient, relapse followed autologous stem cell transplantation, while exposure to brentuximab vedotin differed. Produced via immunoSEQ multiplex PCR; TCRdb's table is partial and in-frame only. Of some 52,000 clones listed, approximately 89% are singletons. Sample: peripheral blood mononuclear cells (PBMCs), taken before the fourth cycle of nivolumab. The receptors here all came from a human donor with classical Hodgkin lymphoma.

The chain carries TRBV7-3 and TRBJ2-3; possible D gene TRBD2, 5 bases. The V end was cut by 5 bases, the J end by 2 bases, with 14 bases between. Germline V lookup: CDR1 SGHTA, CDR2 FQGTGA. The CDR3 is 15 amino acids. The CDR3 spells CASSLRDLVTDTQYF. In nucleotides, the CDR3 is TGTGCCAGCAGCCTACGGGATTTGGTCACAGATACGCAGTATTTT. Supplemented by reference TRBV7-3 and TRBJ2-3, the full variable domain reads GAGVSQTPSNKVTEKGKYVELRCDPISGHTALYWYRQSLGQGPEFLIYFQGTGAADDSGLPNDRFFAVRPEGSVSTLKIQRTERGDSAVYLCASSLRDLVTDTQYFGPGTRLTVL.

This clone was found a few times. This sequence joins TRBV7-9 and TRBJ2-7; D ambiguous. The germline gives CDR1 SEHNR, CDR2 FQNEAQ (reference sequence). There are 15 residues in the CDR3. V lost 0 bases and J lost 7, with 16 bases in between. CDR3 nucleotide sequence: TGTGCCAGCAGCTTAGCGAGCCCCGATAGCAGGGAGCAGTACTTC. It translates to CASSLASPDSREQYF.

The J gene is TRBJ2-4, the V gene TRBV27; D gene ambiguous. The CDR3 has 13 residues. V was cut by 8 bases and J by 0 bases, with 8 bases left in between. Per germline, CDR1 MNHEY and CDR2 SMNVEV (reference sequence). CDR3 in DNA: TGTGCCAGCCGTATGACAGCCAAAAACATTCAGTACTTC. This sequence encodes CASRMTAKNIQYF.